This is a list of T cell receptor beta chains from one sample in a study of T cells after yellow fever vaccination. TCRdb called the 5' RACE reads again in MiXCR, with one record for every CDR3 protein. The sample includes around 310,000 distinct CDR3 sequences, 4% of them seen just once. Material: PBMCs, obtained 5 days after the yellow fever booster vaccination. These TCRs come from a man aged 18 to 29 who received the YFV17D yellow fever vaccine. CDR3s include the opening cysteine and the closing phenylalanine or tryptophan. Fields, in order: D gene, CDR3 length, clone size, J gene, V gene, CDR3 DNA, CDR3 protein. The D gene is left open where the match is weak. Some rows have no size entry. The others give once, few or many, or a class for an expanded clone.

D gene: NA; CDR3 length: 13; clone size: many; J gene: TRBJ1-1; V gene: TRBV30; CDR3 DNA: TGTGCCTGGAGTGTGGCTTTGAGCACTGAAGCTTTCTTT; CDR3 protein: CAWSVALSTEAFF
D gene: NA; CDR3 length: 14; clone size: few; J gene: TRBJ1-2; V gene: TRBV10-3; CDR3 DNA: TGTGCCATCAGTGCTGGAGGGGGAACATCGGGCTACACCTTC; CDR3 protein: CAISAGGGTSGYTF
D gene: TRBD1; CDR3 length: 15; clone size: few; J gene: TRBJ1-1; V gene: TRBV6-5; CDR3 DNA: TGTGCCAGCAGTGTACAGACAGGGGGTGACACTGAAGCTTTCTTT; CDR3 protein: CASSVQTGGDTEAFF
D gene: NA; CDR3 length: 15; clone size: NA; J gene: TRBJ1-1; V gene: TRBV4-1; CDR3 DNA: TGCGCCAGCAGCCAAGTGGGGGGCGCGTACACTGAAGCTTTCTTT; CDR3 protein: CASSQVGGAYTEAFF
D gene: NA; CDR3 length: 13; clone size: NA; J gene: TRBJ1-1; V gene: TRBV10-3; CDR3 DNA: TGTGCCATCAGTGAAACAGCGAACACTGAAGCTTTCTTT; CDR3 protein: CAISETANTEAFF
D gene: TRBD2; CDR3 length: 14; clone size: many; J gene: TRBJ2-5; V gene: TRBV12-3/TRBV12-4; CDR3 DNA: TGTGCCAGCAGTTTGGCCGGGAGGGAGGAGACCCAGTACTTC; CDR3 protein: CASSLAGREETQYF
D gene: TRBD1; CDR3 length: 13; clone size: NA; J gene: TRBJ1-4; V gene: TRBV5-1; CDR3 DNA: TGCGCCAGCGGACAGGGGGACAGTGAAAAACTGTTTTTT; CDR3 protein: CASGQGDSEKLFF
D gene: TRBD2; CDR3 length: 15; clone size: NA; J gene: TRBJ2-5; V gene: TRBV10-3; CDR3 DNA: TGTGCCATCAGTGCTGGCGGGGGGCCGGGGGAGACCCAGTACTTC; CDR3 protein: CAISAGGGPGETQYF
D gene: NA; CDR3 length: 12; clone size: many; J gene: TRBJ1-4; V gene: TRBV7-2; CDR3 DNA: TGTGCCAGCAGCCCTTGGGGTGAAAAACTGTTTTTT; CDR3 protein: CASSPWGEKLFF
D gene: TRBD2; CDR3 length: 13; clone size: many; J gene: TRBJ2-1; V gene: TRBV5-1; CDR3 DNA: TGCGCCAGCAGCTGGGGGACTAGCAATGAGCAGTTCTTC; CDR3 protein: CASSWGTSNEQFF
D gene: NA; CDR3 length: 15; clone size: NA; J gene: TRBJ1-4; V gene: TRBV6-5; CDR3 DNA: TGTGCCAGCAGCCGAGCCCAGGTGGAGAATGAAAAACTGTTTTTT; CDR3 protein: CASSRAQVENEKLFF
D gene: NA; CDR3 length: 15; clone size: many; J gene: TRBJ1-1; V gene: TRBV4-1; CDR3 DNA: TGCGCCAGCAGCCAACCCGACACTTTAGGGACTGAAGCTTTCTTT; CDR3 protein: CASSQPDTLGTEAFF
D gene: NA; CDR3 length: 13; clone size: many; J gene: TRBJ1-2; V gene: TRBV20-1; CDR3 DNA: TGCAGTGCTAGAGCAGGGGAGCGTCCTGGCTACACCTTC; CDR3 protein: CSARAGERPGYTF
D gene: TRBD1; CDR3 length: 15; clone size: few; J gene: TRBJ1-5; V gene: TRBV4-1; CDR3 DNA: TGCGCCAGCAGCCAAGGACAGGGCACGTCTTGGCCCCAGCATTTT; CDR3 protein: CASSQGQGTSWPQHF
D gene: TRBD1; CDR3 length: 13; clone size: few; J gene: TRBJ1-2; V gene: TRBV29-1; CDR3 DNA: TGCAGCGTACGGACAGGGGGAGATTATGGCTACACCTTC; CDR3 protein: CSVRTGGDYGYTF
D gene: TRBD1; CDR3 length: 14; clone size: many; J gene: TRBJ2-5; V gene: TRBV7-2; CDR3 DNA: TGTGCCAGCAGCCCGGGACAGGGGGAAGGGACCCAGTACTTC; CDR3 protein: CASSPGQGEGTQYF
D gene: TRBD2; CDR3 length: 15; clone size: few; J gene: TRBJ2-5; V gene: TRBV9; CDR3 DNA: TGTGCCAGCAGCCCCGGACTAGCGGCGGCAGGGACCCAGTACTTC; CDR3 protein: CASSPGLAAAGTQYF
D gene: TRBD2; CDR3 length: 14; clone size: NA; J gene: TRBJ2-1; V gene: TRBV24-1; CDR3 DNA: TGTGCCACCAGTGATTCAAACGGGGGGGGTAAGCAGTTCTTC; CDR3 protein: CATSDSNGGGKQFF
D gene: NA; CDR3 length: 15; clone size: few; J gene: TRBJ2-5; V gene: TRBV15; CDR3 DNA: TGTGCCACCAGCAGAGTGGTGGATCGGGGAGAGACCCAGTACTTC; CDR3 protein: CATSRVVDRGETQYF
D gene: NA; CDR3 length: 13; clone size: NA; J gene: TRBJ1-2; V gene: TRBV11-2; CDR3 DNA: TGTGCCAGCAGCAGCGGGGCGGTCTATGGCTACACCTTC; CDR3 protein: CASSSGAVYGYTF
D gene: NA; CDR3 length: 13; clone size: many; J gene: TRBJ2-5; V gene: TRBV10-3; CDR3 DNA: TGTGCCATCATGGCCAGGGACCAAGAGACCCAGTACTTC; CDR3 protein: CAIMARDQETQYF
D gene: NA; CDR3 length: 12; clone size: NA; J gene: TRBJ1-6; V gene: TRBV7-2; CDR3 DNA: TGTGCCAGCAGCGTAAACGGTGAACCCCTCCACTTT; CDR3 protein: CASSVNGEPLHF
D gene: NA; CDR3 length: 12; clone size: NA; J gene: TRBJ2-5; V gene: TRBV11-1; CDR3 DNA: TGTGCCAGCAGCTTGGTCCTGGAGACCCAGTACTTC; CDR3 protein: CASSLVLETQYF
D gene: NA; CDR3 length: 14; clone size: NA; J gene: TRBJ2-5; V gene: TRBV20-1; CDR3 DNA: TGCAGTGCTAGAGATCTCCTAATTGCACAGACCCAGTACTTC; CDR3 protein: CSARDLLIAQTQYF
D gene: TRBD2; CDR3 length: 17; clone size: few; J gene: TRBJ2-3; V gene: TRBV20-1; CDR3 DNA: TGCAGTGCTAGAGATCCCTCCAGCGGGGGACGCACAGATACGCAGTATTTT; CDR3 protein: CSARDPSSGGRTDTQYF
D gene: TRBD1; CDR3 length: 13; clone size: many; J gene: TRBJ2-7; V gene: TRBV25-1; CDR3 DNA: TGTGCCAGCCGACCCGAGACAGGGCCCGAGCAGTACTTC; CDR3 protein: CASRPETGPEQYF
D gene: TRBD1; CDR3 length: 14; clone size: many; J gene: TRBJ1-2; V gene: TRBV5-1; CDR3 DNA: TGCGCCAGCAGCCGGGACAGGGGAACTTATGGCTACACCTTC; CDR3 protein: CASSRDRGTYGYTF